What follows is one T cell receptor (beta chain) and its context. Between the trimmed V and J ends, which lost 6 bases and 10 bases, there was a span of 16 bases. CDR1 SGHAT and CDR2 FQNNGV come from the germline V gene. There are 14 residues in the CDR3. TCRdb's table, derived via immunoSEQ multiplex PCR, lists solely in-frame clones and lacks some. The sample records fewer than 150,000 clones, 85% to 95% being singletons. This specimen comes from a study of control samples from healthy donors and cancer patients. The sequence was obtained from a man aged 18 to 35 in good health. Sequenced: blood. The J gene is TRBJ1-6, the V gene TRBV11-2; D gene ambiguous. The CDR3 region has the DNA TGTGCCAGCAGGGCTACCGGGTCCGGCTCACCCCTCCACTTT. This encodes CASRATGSGSPLHF.